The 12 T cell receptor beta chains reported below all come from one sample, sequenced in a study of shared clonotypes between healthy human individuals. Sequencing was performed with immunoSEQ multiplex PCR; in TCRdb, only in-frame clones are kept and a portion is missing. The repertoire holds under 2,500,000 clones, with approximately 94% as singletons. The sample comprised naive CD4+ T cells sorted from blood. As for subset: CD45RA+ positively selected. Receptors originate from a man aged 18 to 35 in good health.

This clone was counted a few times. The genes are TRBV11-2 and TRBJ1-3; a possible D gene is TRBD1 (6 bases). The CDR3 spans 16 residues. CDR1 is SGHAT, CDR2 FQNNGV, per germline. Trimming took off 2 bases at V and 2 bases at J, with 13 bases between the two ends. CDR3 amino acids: CASSLQPGGPGNTIYF. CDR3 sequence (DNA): TGTGCCAGCAGCTTACAACCCGGGGGGCCTGGAAACACCATATATTTT.

The CDR3: CASSGGTVQFF. The CDR3 nucleotides read TGTGCCAGCAGTGGCGGGACCGTGCAGTTCTTC. This chain links TRBV11-2 with TRBJ2-1; D is perhaps TRBD2 (6 bases). Germline loops: CDR1 SGHAT, CDR2 FQNNGV. The germline V and J ends were trimmed by 6 bases and 12 bases, with 12 bases remaining between them. There are 11 residues in the CDR3.

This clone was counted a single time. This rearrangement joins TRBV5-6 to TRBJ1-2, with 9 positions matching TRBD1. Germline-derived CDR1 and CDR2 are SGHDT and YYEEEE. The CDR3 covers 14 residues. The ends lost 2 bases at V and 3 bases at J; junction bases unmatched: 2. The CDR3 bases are TGTGCCAGCAGCTTCTGGGACAGGGACTATGGCTACACCTTC. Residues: CASSFWDRDYGYTF.

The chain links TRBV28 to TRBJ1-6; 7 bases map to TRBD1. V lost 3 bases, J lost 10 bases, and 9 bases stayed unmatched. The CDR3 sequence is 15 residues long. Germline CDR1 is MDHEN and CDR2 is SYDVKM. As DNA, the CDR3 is TGTGCCAGCAGTTTCTCTGACAGGGCCTCCTCACCCCTCCACTTT. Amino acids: CASSFSDRASSPLHF.

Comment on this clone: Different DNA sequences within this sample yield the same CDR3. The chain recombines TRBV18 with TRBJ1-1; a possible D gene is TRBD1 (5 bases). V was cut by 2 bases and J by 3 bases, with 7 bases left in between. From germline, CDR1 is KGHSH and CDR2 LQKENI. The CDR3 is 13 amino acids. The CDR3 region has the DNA TGTGCCAGCTCACCAAAAGGGGACACTGAAGCTTTCTTT. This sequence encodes CASSPKGDTEAFF.

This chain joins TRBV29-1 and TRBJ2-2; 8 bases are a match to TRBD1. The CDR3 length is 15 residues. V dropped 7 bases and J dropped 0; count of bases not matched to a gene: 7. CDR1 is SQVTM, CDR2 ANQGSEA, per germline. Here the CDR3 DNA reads TGCAGCGCCCTAGGACAGGGAACGAACACCGGGGAGCTGTTTTTT. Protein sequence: CSALGQGTNTGELFF.

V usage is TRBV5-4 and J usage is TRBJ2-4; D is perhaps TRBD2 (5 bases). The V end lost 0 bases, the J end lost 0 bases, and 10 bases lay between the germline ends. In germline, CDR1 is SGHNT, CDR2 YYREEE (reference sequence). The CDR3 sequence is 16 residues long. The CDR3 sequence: CASSLGGILAKNIQYF. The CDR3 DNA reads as TGTGCCAGCAGCTTGGGAGGGATACTAGCCAAAAACATTCAGTACTTC.

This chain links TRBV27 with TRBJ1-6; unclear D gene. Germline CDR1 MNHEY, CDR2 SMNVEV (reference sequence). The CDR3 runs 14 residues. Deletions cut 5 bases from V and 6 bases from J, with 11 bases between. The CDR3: CASSPRGGNSPLHF. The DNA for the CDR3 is TGTGCCAGCAGTCCGCGGGGTGGTAATTCACCCCTCCACTTT.

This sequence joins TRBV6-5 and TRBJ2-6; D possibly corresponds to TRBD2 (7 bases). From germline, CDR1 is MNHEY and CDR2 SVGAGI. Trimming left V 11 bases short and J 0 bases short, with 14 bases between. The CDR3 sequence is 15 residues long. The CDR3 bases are TGTGCCTCAAGGGGGGGGAGCTCTGGGGCCAACGTCCTGACTTTC. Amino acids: CASRGGSSGANVLTF.

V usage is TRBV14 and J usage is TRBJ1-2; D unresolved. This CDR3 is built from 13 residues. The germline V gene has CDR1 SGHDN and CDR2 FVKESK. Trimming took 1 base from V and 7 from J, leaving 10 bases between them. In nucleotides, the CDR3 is TGTGCCAGCAGCCAAGTTCTAGGACGTGGCTACACCTTC. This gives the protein CASSQVLGRGYTF.

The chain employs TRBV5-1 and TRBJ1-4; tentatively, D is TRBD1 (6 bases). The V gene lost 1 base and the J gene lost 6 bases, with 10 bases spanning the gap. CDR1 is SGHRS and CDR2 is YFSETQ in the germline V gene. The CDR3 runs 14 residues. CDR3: CASSLRSGDEKLFF. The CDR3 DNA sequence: TGCGCCAGCAGCTTGAGATCAGGGGATGAAAAACTGTTTTTT.

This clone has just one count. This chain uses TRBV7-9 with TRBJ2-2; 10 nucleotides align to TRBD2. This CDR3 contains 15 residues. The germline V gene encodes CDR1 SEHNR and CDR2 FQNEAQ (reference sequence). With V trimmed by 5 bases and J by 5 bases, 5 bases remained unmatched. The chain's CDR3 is CASSPSGSDTGELFF. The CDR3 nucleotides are TGTGCCAGCAGCCCTAGCGGGAGTGATACCGGGGAGCTGTTTTTT.